Below, 7 T cell receptor beta chains from the same sample are listed, as sequenced in a study of T cells in tuberculosis. Sequencing was performed with immunoSEQ multiplex PCR; in TCRdb, only in-frame clones are kept and a portion is missing. Altogether 31,000 or so clones are present, more than 75% being singletons, with the ten largest covering 4.5% to 6.5%. Time point defined: new active TB diagnosis, blood taken before or within 7 days of starting treatment. Source: PBMCs, taken at tuberculosis diagnosis. The receptor set was obtained from an adult with tuberculosis.

This clone occurred once. V and J are TRBV6-1 and TRBJ2-7, with D possibly matching TRBD2 (7 bases). The CDR3 covers 16 residues. Per the germline V gene, CDR1 is MNHNS and CDR2 is SASEGT. Deletions cut 1 base from V and 0 bases from J, with 13 bases between. DNA of the CDR3: TGTGCCAGCAGTGAAGGGGGGGGCGCGAGCTCCTACGAGCAGTACTTC. Translated: CASSEGGGASSYEQYF.

V is TRBV15 and J is TRBJ1-5; 10 bases match TRBD1. CDR3 length: 16 amino acids. Trimming took 3 bases from V and 0 from J; bases not matched to a gene: 2. Germline V gene sequence: CDR1 LNHNV, CDR2 YYDKDF (reference sequence). CDR3 region: CATSRTGGSSNQPQHF. The CDR3 bases are TGTGCCACCAGCAGGACAGGGGGCAGTAGCAATCAGCCCCAGCATTTT.

The gene calls are TRBV19 and TRBJ2-1; 12 nucleotides match TRBD2. The length of the CDR3 is 17 residues. V gave up 5 bases and J gave up 10 bases; unmatched junction bases: 15. Germline V gene lookup returns CDR1 LNHDA and CDR2 SQIVND (reference sequence). This chain's CDR3 is CASSARGPGLAGQEQFF. The CDR3 nucleotides are TGTGCCAGTAGTGCCCGGGGACCGGGACTAGCGGGCCAAGAGCAGTTCTTC.

V is TRBV10-2 and J is TRBJ2-1; 8 bases map to TRBD2. The germline gives CDR1 WSHSY, CDR2 SAAADI. With V trimmed by 8 bases and J by 8 bases, 5 bases remained unmatched. The CDR3 sequence is 12 residues long. The CDR3 region is CASFGGAYEQFF. The CDR3, as DNA: TGCGCCAGCTTCGGGGGGGCCTATGAGCAGTTCTTC.

V gene TRBV10-3 combines with J gene TRBJ2-1, with 9 nucleotides matching TRBD1. The junction had 6 bases not matched to a gene; V was cut back by 3 bases and J by 6 bases. Per germline, CDR1 ENHRY and CDR2 SYGVKD. The CDR3 is made up of 15 amino acids. CDR3 loop: CAISDWDRELNEQFF. The CDR3 DNA reads as TGTGCCATCAGTGATTGGGACAGGGAGCTCAATGAGCAGTTCTTC.

The chain joins TRBV15 to TRBJ1-1; D perhaps matches TRBD1 (6 bases). The V gene's germline CDR1 is LNHNV and CDR2 YYDKDF (reference sequence). V lost 1 base to trimming and J lost 12 bases, with 18 bases between them. CDR3 length: 14 residues. The CDR3 sequence: CATSRGRGGVKTFF. CDR3 nucleotide sequence: TGTGCCACCAGCAGAGGTAGGGGGGGAGTGAAAACTTTCTTT.

The chain couples TRBV10-2 to TRBJ1-6, with D hard to call. The germline V and J ends were trimmed by 2 bases and 14 bases, with 13 bases remaining between them. The CDR3 has 13 amino acids. CDR1 WSHSY and CDR2 SAAADI come from the germline V gene. CDR3 coding DNA: TGCGCCAGCAGTGAGACTGACATCCAGGCCCTCCACTTT. Its translation is CASSETDIQALHF.